These 26 T cell receptor beta chains share one sample of origin, sequenced in a study of tumor and adjacent non-tumor tissue in lung cancer. This sample's RNA came from whole unsorted tissue. More than 3 cm separated this lung sample from the edge of the tumor. TCRbeta libraries were built with three rounds of nested PCR, modified from ARM-PCR. Each CDR3 protein is one row after TCRdb ran MiXCR on the multiplex PCR reads. Here the sample spans over 100,000 distinct CDR3 sequences, about 65% being singletons. Sequenced material: distant non-tumor lung tissue. Every receptor here comes from a man in his sixties with non-small cell lung cancer.

This clonotype was seen once. Compared with germline, one end of the junction differs, possibly owing to a read error. V usage is TRBV6-2 or TRBV6-3 and J usage is TRBJ2-7; D assignment may be TRBD1 or TRBD2 (5 bases each). This CDR3 is 17 amino acids long. Germline assignment: CDR1 MNHEY and CDR2 SVGEGT. The CDR3 DNA reads as TGTGCGAGCAGTTACTCCCTGTTGGGGGAAGGAATCTACGAGGAGTACTTC. Amino acid sequence: CASSYSLLGEGIYEEYF.

There are a few counts of this clonotype. The chain links TRBV7-9 to TRBJ2-1; D gene uncertain. From germline, CDR1 is SEHNR and CDR2 FQNEAQ (reference sequence). This CDR3 is 14 amino acids long. V lost 1 base and J 6 bases, leaving 10 bases between the germline ends. CDR3 sequence (DNA): TGTGCCAGCAGCTTAGATAGCCCCTTCAATGAGCAGTTCTTC. As protein: CASSLDSPFNEQFF.

Of note for this clonotype: A much larger clone is a single base away; this may be a read error. V is TRBV30 and J is TRBJ1-4; no definite D call. This CDR3 is 13 amino acids long. CDR1 is GTSNPN, CDR2 SVGIG, per germline (reference sequence). Trimming took 5 bases from V and 1 from J, leaving 8 bases between them. For the CDR3, the DNA is TGTGCCTGGGGGATAGGAACTAATGAAAAACTGTTTTTT. Translated: CAWGIGTNEKLFF.

This clonotype was counted at least ten times. The chain carries TRBV6-2 or TRBV6-3 and TRBJ1-1; the match to TRBD1 covers 9 bases. In germline, CDR1 is MNHEY, CDR2 SVGEGT. J was trimmed by 4 bases and V by 11 bases; bases with no gene match: 11. This CDR3 region has 14 residues. The DNA for the CDR3 is TGTGCCTCCCGGGGACAGGGTACGGTCACTGAAGCTTTCTTT. Encoded protein: CASRGQGTVTEAFF.

In its sample, this clonotype was seen a few times. Germline and junction disagree at one end, which may indicate a read error. The rearrangement links TRBV13 to TRBJ2-6, with a tentative D call TRBD1 (5 bases). CDR3 length: 13 residues. Germline loops: CDR1 PRHDT, CDR2 FYEKMQ (reference sequence). CDR3 DNA: TGTGCCAGCAGCCCCTCTGGGGCCAACATCCTGACTTTC. Residues: CASSPSGANILTF.

A word on this clonotype: One junction end disagrees with the germline gene, perhaps due to a read error. The chain recombines TRBV29-1 with TRBJ2-7; TRBD1 matches 8 bases. Germline-derived CDR1 and CDR2 are SQVTM and ANQGSEA. The CDR3 spans 14 residues. In DNA form, the CDR3 reads TGCAGCGCTGTAGGGACAGGCGAACCCTATGAGCGGTACTTC. Its protein product is CSAVGTGEPYERYF.

Worth noting for this clonotype: A much larger clone lies one base from this, so it may be a read error. The V gene is TRBV7-9, the J gene TRBJ1-6; D gene unclear. The germline gives CDR1 SEHNR, CDR2 FQNEAQ (reference sequence). With 8 bases removed from V and 7 bases from J, the gap between germline ends came to 12 bases. The CDR3 is 13 residues long. The CDR3 loop reads CASSRTPNSPLHF. For the CDR3, the DNA is TGTGCCAGCTCGCGCACACCAAATTCACCCCTCCACTTT.

About this clonotype itself: No conserved phenylalanine or tryptophan is present at the end of the CDR3, so a read error is the likely explanation. The rearrangement joins TRBV6-2 or TRBV6-3 to TRBJ2-7; tentative D call: TRBD1 (6 bases). The V end lost 8 bases, the J end lost 8 bases, and 16 bases lay between the germline ends. The CDR3 is 12 amino acids. From germline, CDR1 is MNHEY and CDR2 SVGEGT. The CDR3 region is CASCEGGQKQYL. CDR3 sequence (DNA): TGTGCCAGCTGTGAGGGCGGACAGAAGCAGTACTTA.

The J gene is TRBJ2-6, the V gene TRBV20-1; D is ambiguous. The V and J ends lost 6 bases and 0 bases respectively, with 9 bases between them. The CDR3 spans 14 residues. Germline V gene lookup returns CDR1 DFQATT and CDR2 SNEGSKA (reference sequence). The CDR3 protein is CSALSSSGANVLTF. In nucleotides, the CDR3 is TGCAGTGCCCTAAGTAGCTCTGGGGCCAACGTCCTGACTTTC.

Details on this clonotype: A read error may produce the germline difference seen at one junction end. The chain couples TRBV29-1 to TRBJ1-3; 9 bases align to TRBD1. The germline CDR1 and CDR2 sequences are SQVTM and ANQGSEA. CDR3 size: 14 residues. CDR3 coding DNA: TGCAGCGTCGGTACAGGGGGCATTGGAAACACTATATATTTT. It encodes CSVGTGGIGNTIYF.

Comments on this clonotype: The junction differs from germline at one of its ends, possibly a read error. This chain links TRBV12-3 or TRBV12-4 with TRBJ2-3, with D perhaps TRBD1 or TRBD2 (6 bases each). The CDR3 loop spans 15 amino acids. The CDR3, as DNA: TGTGCCAGCAGCCTGGGGTGGGGGGCGCAAGATACGCACTATTTT. This translates into CASSLGWGAQDTHYF.

This clonotype has at least ten counts. This chain connects TRBV6-6 to TRBJ2-7; D may be TRBD2 (6 bases). The CDR3 is 18 amino acids. Trimming took 2 bases from V and 5 from J, leaving 25 bases between them. Per germline, CDR1 MNHNY and CDR2 SVGAGI (reference sequence). Written as DNA, the CDR3 is TGTGCCAGCAGTTACGGAGGAGCCGGGGCCAGGAGGGAAAACGAGCAGTACTTC. It translates to CASSYGGAGARRENEQYF.

This clonotype was seen only once. One end of the junction fails to match germline, which may point to a read error. The chain links TRBV20-1 to TRBJ2-1; the D is unclear. This CDR3 spans 13 amino acids. Germline V gives CDR1 DFQATT, CDR2 SNEGSKA (reference sequence). CDR3 coding DNA: TGCAATGCTAGAGGACCTAGCTACAATGAGCAGTTCTTC. Protein: CNARGPSYNEQFF.

On this clonotype: At one end the junction does not follow the germline gene, possibly because of a read error. The chain uses TRBV7-9 and TRBJ1-1; weak D call: TRBD1 (5 bases). Germline CDR1 and CDR2: SEHNR and FQNEAQ (reference sequence). CDR3 size: 11 residues. The CDR3 sequence is CANRTDSETFF. CDR3 DNA sequence: TGTGCCAACAGAACCGACAGTGAAACTTTCTTT.

The V gene is TRBV6-1, the J gene TRBJ2-3; D unclear. Between the trimmed V and J ends, which lost 7 bases and 7 bases, there was a span of 15 bases. The CDR3 loop spans 13 amino acids. In germline, CDR1 is MNHNS, CDR2 SASEGT. CDR3 nucleotide sequence: TGTGCCAGCATCTCACTCCTGACATATACGCAGTATTTT. This translates into CASISLLTYTQYF.

To note about this clonotype: A clone one base away is much larger, so this may be a read error. The J gene is TRBJ1-6, the V gene TRBV12-3 or TRBV12-4, with TRBD1 matching 7 bases. This CDR3 comprises 13 residues. The CDR3 DNA sequence: TGTGCCAGCAGTCGGACAGGAGCTTCACCCTTCCACTTT. This gives the protein CASSRTGASPFHF.

With respect to this clonotype: Germline is not matched at one junction end, which may reflect a read error. CDR3 DNA sequence: TGCGCCAACGGGGACAGCTACGAGCAGTATTTC. Amino acid sequence: CANGDSYEQYF. The rearrangement joins TRBV10-2 to TRBJ2-7, with 7 bases that match TRBD1. The length of the CDR3 is 11 residues. Looked up from germline, CDR1 is WSHSY and CDR2 is SAAADI.

By its share, this clonotype is medium-sized. The rearrangement links TRBV11-1 to TRBJ1-1, with D uncertain. CDR1 SGHAT and CDR2 FQDESV come from the germline V gene (reference sequence). The CDR3 is 13 residues long. Trimming removed 4 bases from V and 6 bases from J, with 12 bases in between. The CDR3 protein is CASSSPPRAEAFF. The CDR3 DNA follows: TGTGCCAGCAGCTCGCCACCAAGGGCTGAAGCTTTCTTT.

This clonotype was recorded at least ten times. This sequence joins TRBV6-2 or TRBV6-3 and TRBJ2-2; tentative D call: TRBD2 (6 bases). V was pared by 6 bases and J by 1 base, with 12 bases between. This CDR3 has 15 residues. Looked up from germline, CDR1 is MNHEY and CDR2 is SVGEGT. The CDR3 reads CASRRYGGNTGELFF. DNA for the CDR3: TGTGCCAGCAGACGCTACGGGGGGAACACCGGGGAGCTGTTTTTT.

On this clonotype itself: Mismatch with germline at one junction end may stem from a read error. The chain carries TRBV12-3 or TRBV12-4 and TRBJ2-3; 7 bases are a match to TRBD1. The CDR3 consists of 14 residues. CDR3 nucleotides: TGTGTCAGCAGTTCGGACAGGTTCACAGATACGCAGTATTTT. It is translated as CVSSSDRFTDTQYF.

This clonotype showed up many times. The chain couples TRBV25-1 to TRBJ2-4; no reliable D call. V was pared by 4 bases and J by 7 bases, with 2 bases between. CDR3 length: 10 amino acids. The germline V gene encodes CDR1 MGHDK and CDR2 SYGVNS. The CDR3 sequence: CASSGNIQYF. CDR3 in DNA: TGTGCCAGCAGTGGGAACATTCAGTACTTC.

This clonotype was detected a few times. This chain uses TRBV7-2 with TRBJ2-1; 10 bases align to TRBD1. Per germline, CDR1 SGHTA and CDR2 FQGNSA. The J segment lost 1 base and the V segment lost 5 bases, leaving 5 bases of the junction unmatched. The CDR3 covers 16 residues. CDR3 loop: CASSKRQGASYNEQFF. For the CDR3, the DNA is TGTGCCAGCAGCAAACGACAGGGGGCGTCCTACAATGAGCAGTTCTTC.

Points on this clonotype: This sequence may be a read error, since a much larger clone differs from it by one base. The chain is built from TRBV28 and TRBJ2-7; D possibly matches TRBD1 or TRBD2 (5 bases each). CDR1 is MDHEN, CDR2 SYDVKM, per germline. The CDR3 runs 14 residues. CDR3 protein: CAGSFGWGSYEQYF. The DNA for the CDR3 is TGTGCCGGCAGTTTCGGGTGGGGGTCCTACGAGCAGTACTTC.

Comment on this clonotype: Relative to the germline gene, one junction end is altered; a read error may explain this. V usage is TRBV6-1 and J usage is TRBJ2-1; D is tentatively TRBD1 or TRBD2 (6 bases each). The CDR3 covers 15 residues. CDR1 and CDR2 (germline): MNHNS, SASEGT. CDR3 DNA: TGTGCCGGCAGTGGGGGGACATGGGAATCCAATGAGCAGTTCTTC. Protein sequence: CAGSGGTWESNEQFF.

CDR3 region: CASSPSGWANTGELFF. The CDR3 DNA reads TGTGCCAGCAGCCCAAGCGGGTGGGCGAACACCGGGGAGCTGTTTTTT. The genes are TRBV28 and TRBJ2-2, with a weak D call TRBD2 (6 bases). The CDR3 totals 16 residues. V was trimmed by 6 bases and J by 0 bases, leaving 14 bases between them. Germline lookup yields CDR1 MDHEN and CDR2 SYDVKM.

This clonotype was picked up one time. A read error may produce the germline difference seen at one junction end. The V gene is TRBV11-1, the J gene TRBJ2-1, with D possibly TRBD2 on 6 matching bases. The CDR3 has 18 amino acids. Germline values: CDR1 SGHAT, CDR2 FQDESV (reference sequence). The CDR3 here is CANSLVHGSGLEVNEQFF. The CDR3 DNA follows: TGTGCCAACAGTTTAGTCCACGGTAGCGGCCTTGAAGTAAATGAACAGTTCTTC.